This T cell receptor beta chain was retrieved from a study of cytomegalovirus exposure and HLA in healthy donors. The study, taken as a whole, reports: Being productive about 87% or about 30% of the time was typical of most TCR beta V segments in an earlier analysis. Differences between HLA loci emerged in a later analysis of TCR association rates, with DRB1 most and HLA-C fewest.

Unrecorded immune exposure was likely among donors, who were nominally healthy when sampled. On this clone: What it recognizes is unknown.

Vbeta (60) and Jbeta (13) primers were used in the PCR. The assay was immunoSEQ multiplex PCR, and TCRdb's table has in-frame clones only and misses some. This table holds over 150,000 clones, roughly 80% found once. Looked up from germline, CDR1 is LNHDA and CDR2 is SQIVND (reference sequence). V was trimmed by 6 bases and J by 1 base, leaving 18 bases between them. CDR3 size: 16 residues. This rearrangement joins TRBV19 to TRBJ1-1; no clear D gene. The TCR was taken from a male donor in good health and CMV-seronegative. Sequenced input: PBMCs. The CDR3, as DNA: TGTGCCAGTAGAACCAGGATCAACGAGAAGAACACTGAAGCTTTCTTT. It translates to CASRTRINEKNTEAFF.